A single sample gave rise to the 29 T cell receptor beta chains below, sequenced in a study of T cells of healthy individuals (dated by TCRdb to the late 2010s). The library came from 5' RACE. TCRdb shows the sequencer as Illumina MiSeq. TCRdb itself trimmed the public reads at Q25 with fastp, ran MiXCR and retained productive beta chains. When rows share a CDR3 protein, they turn into one entry using the most common DNA and genes. The table for this sample lists about 96,000 distinct CDR3 sequences; roughly 18% of them were counted only once. The ten largest clones represent 6% to 8% of the sample. The origin of the receptors is a human donor in good health.

This clonotype was seen a few times. J is TRBJ1-6 and V is TRBV25-1, with D maybe TRBD1 (5 bases). V gave up 4 bases and J gave up 5 bases, with 9 bases separating them. The CDR3 contains 14 residues. Germline CDR1 is MGHDK and CDR2 is SYGVNS. CDR3 sequence (DNA): TGTGCCAGCAGTGTTCCAGGGCATAATTCACCCCTCCACTTT. Protein sequence: CASSVPGHNSPLHF.

The rearrangement links TRBV30 to TRBJ1-1, with D maybe TRBD1 (5 bases). This CDR3 comprises 13 residues. The germline V gene has CDR1 GTSNPN and CDR2 SVGIG (reference sequence). V was trimmed by 0 bases and J by 10 bases, leaving 15 bases between them. CDR3 bases: TGTGCCTGGAGTGTAGGGACCGGCCATCGAGCTTTCTTT. Encoded protein: CAWSVGTGHRAFF.

This clonotype was recorded at least ten times. The rearrangement links TRBV20-1 to TRBJ2-3; D remains ambiguous. V was clipped by 6 bases and J by 1 base, with 17 bases between them. This CDR3 comprises 15 residues. Looked up from germline, CDR1 is DFQATT and CDR2 is SNEGSKA (reference sequence). The CDR3 DNA reads TGCAGTGCCCTACACAGATCTCACGGCACAGATACGCAGTATTTT. This codes for CSALHRSHGTDTQYF.

This clonotype was seen only a few times. The chain joins TRBV29-1 to TRBJ1-2, with D perhaps matching TRBD1 (5 bases). The CDR3 extends over 11 amino acids. V was shortened by 6 bases and J by 4 bases, with 9 bases between the two germline ends. CDR1 and CDR2 from the germline V gene are SQVTM and ANQGSEA. The chain's CDR3 is CSVQELYGYTF. DNA of the CDR3: TGCAGCGTACAGGAACTCTATGGCTACACCTTC. The full variable domain, with the rest looked up from reference TRBV29-1 and TRBJ1-2, is SAVISQKPSRDICQRGTSLTIQCQVDSQVTMMFWYRQQPGQSLTLIATANQGSEATYESGFVIDKFPISRPNLTFSTLTVSNMSPEDSSIYLCSVQELYGYTFGSGTRLTVV.

The chain combines TRBV6-2 or TRBV6-3 with TRBJ2-7; TRBD1 agrees at 9 bases. This CDR3 contains 14 residues. The V gene end was trimmed by 4 bases and the J gene end by 2 bases; junction bases not matched to a gene: 3. The germline V gene has CDR1 MNHEY and CDR2 SVGEGT. The DNA of the CDR3 is TGTGCCAGCAGTTCCGGGACAGGGCCCTACGAGCAGTACTTC. Its translation: CASSSGTGPYEQYF.

A few counts support this clonotype. The chain combines TRBV4-1 with TRBJ1-6; D is unclear. In germline, CDR1 is MGHRA, CDR2 YSYEKL. V gave up 1 base and J gave up 0 bases, with 10 bases separating them. CDR3 length: 17 residues. The CDR3 DNA is TGCGCCAGCAGCCAAGGGGTAATTAGCTCCTATAATTCACCCCTCCACTTT. It yields the protein CASSQGVISSYNSPLHF.

The chain is built from TRBV9 and TRBJ1-3; D is undetermined. The germline V gene encodes CDR1 SGDLS and CDR2 YYNGEE. The CDR3 consists of 15 residues. Deletions cut 3 bases from V and 0 bases from J, with 10 bases between. Here the CDR3 DNA reads TGTGCCAGCAGCGCCCATTTGGGCTCTGGAAACACCATATATTTT. Encoded protein: CASSAHLGSGNTIYF.

This chain joins TRBV5-6 and TRBJ2-6, with D perhaps TRBD1 or TRBD2 (6 bases each). With 6 bases removed from V and 5 bases from J, the gap between germline ends came to 15 bases. CDR3 length: 15 amino acids. Germline-derived CDR1 and CDR2 are SGHDT and YYEEEE. This CDR3 is CASILWGARANVLTF. CDR3 sequence (DNA): TGTGCCAGCATCCTGTGGGGGGCGAGGGCCAACGTCCTGACTTTC.

The genes are TRBV2 and TRBJ2-2; 12 nucleotides match TRBD2. J gave up 5 bases and V 6 bases, and 1 base lay outside the gene matches. Looked up from germline, CDR1 is SNHLY and CDR2 is FYNNEI. This CDR3 comprises 14 residues. This CDR3 is CASRLAGGTGELFF. The CDR3, as DNA: TGTGCCAGCAGACTAGCGGGAGGTACCGGGGAGCTGTTTTTT.

The sample holds many counts of this clonotype. CDR3: CSASTAYSNQPQHF. The CDR3 DNA reads as TGCAGTGCGTCGACAGCCTATAGCAATCAGCCCCAGCATTTT. The gene calls are TRBV20-1 and TRBJ1-5, with D maybe TRBD1 (5 bases). Per germline, CDR1 DFQATT and CDR2 SNEGSKA (reference sequence). The CDR3 has 14 amino acids. V was clipped by 6 bases and J by 0 bases, with 12 bases between them.

The chain recombines TRBV5-1 with TRBJ2-3; tentatively, D is TRBD2 (5 bases). Trimming cost V 3 bases and J 2 bases, with 10 bases left between them. The CDR3 spans 14 residues. Germline V gene data show CDR1 as SGHRS and CDR2 as YFSETQ. CDR3 bases: TGCGCCAGCAGCTCCAGCGGTTTCACAGATACGCAGTATTTT. Translation gives CASSSSGFTDTQYF.

This clonotype was observed at least ten times. This sequence joins TRBV30 and TRBJ1-3, with D hard to call. Trimming took off 0 bases at V and 4 bases at J, with 4 bases between the two ends. Germline V gene sequence: CDR1 GTSNPN, CDR2 SVGIG (reference sequence). The CDR3 consists of 12 residues. CDR3 sequence: CAWSVAGNTIYF. CDR3 nucleotide sequence: TGTGCCTGGAGTGTAGCAGGAAACACCATATATTTT.

The chain has TRBV29-1 and TRBJ1-1, with TRBD1 identical over 7 bases. After removal of 8 bases from V and 11 bases from J, the junction contained 20 bases not matched to a gene. The CDR3 contains 14 residues. Germline V gives CDR1 SQVTM, CDR2 ANQGSEA. In DNA, the CDR3 is TGCAGCCCCTCCCCGACAGGGACGGCAGGGGGGGCTTTCTTT. Amino acid sequence: CSPSPTGTAGGAFF.

This clonotype was detected ten times or more. The gene calls are TRBV20-1 and TRBJ2-1; a weak D match, TRBD2 (6 bases). CDR3 size: 14 residues. Trimming shortened V by 2 bases and J by 0 bases, and 8 bases separated the two germline ends. Germline-derived CDR1 and CDR2 are DFQATT and SNEGSKA (reference sequence). The CDR3 DNA reads as TGCAGTGCTAGAAGGGGAGGCTCCTACAATGAGCAGTTCTTC. Amino acid sequence: CSARRGGSYNEQFF.

This clonotype was counted only a few times. The chain is built from TRBV5-1 and TRBJ2-2; 9 bases map to TRBD1. This CDR3 spans 18 amino acids. Losses at the gene ends were 1 base for V and 0 bases for J; bases not matched to a gene: 7. Germline values: CDR1 SGHRS, CDR2 YFSETQ. This CDR3 is CASSLLAGQGPNTGELFF. CDR3 DNA: TGCGCCAGCAGCTTGTTGGCCGGACAGGGGCCGAACACCGGGGAGCTGTTTTTT.

The rearrangement links TRBV5-4 to TRBJ1-4; D perhaps matches TRBD1 (6 bases). CDR1 and CDR2 (germline): SGHNT, YYREEE (reference sequence). V lost 4 bases to trimming and J lost 7 bases, with 20 bases between them. CDR3 length: 16 residues. In nucleotides, the CDR3 is TGTGCCAGCAGCCTCCCCCTGGGGGGGCAGGGTGAAAAACTGTTTTTT. It specifies CASSLPLGGQGEKLFF.

The chain has TRBV20-1 and TRBJ1-1; D ambiguous. Trimming shortened V by 3 bases and J by 4 bases, and 15 bases separated the two germline ends. Germline CDR1 and CDR2: DFQATT and SNEGSKA (reference sequence). There are 14 residues in the CDR3. CDR3: CSASLRRVATEAFF. The CDR3 region has the DNA TGCAGTGCTAGCTTGAGGAGGGTGGCCACTGAAGCTTTCTTT.

This clonotype came up a few times. The rearrangement joins TRBV10-3 to TRBJ1-5; D gene ambiguous. Germline-derived CDR1 and CDR2 are ENHRY and SYGVKD. The CDR3 contains 14 residues. Trimming cost V 5 bases and J 7 bases, with 15 bases left between them. The DNA for the CDR3 is TGTGCCATCAGTCCCGATCAAAACGTACAGCCCCAGCATTTT. It encodes CAISPDQNVQPQHF.

There are a few counts of this clonotype. The chain has TRBV20-1 and TRBJ1-5; D gene ambiguous. CDR1 and CDR2 from the germline V gene are DFQATT and SNEGSKA (reference sequence). This CDR3 comprises 12 residues. Trimming left V 2 bases short and J 5 bases short, with 7 bases between. CDR3 bases: TGCAGTGCTAGACGGACGGATCAGCCCCAGCATTTT. It yields the protein CSARRTDQPQHF.

The V and J genes are TRBV7-2 and TRBJ1-5; D is perhaps TRBD1 (5 bases). Trimming cost V 3 bases and J 2 bases, with 11 bases left between them. This CDR3 contains 15 residues. Germline V gene sequence: CDR1 SGHTA, CDR2 FQGNSA. This CDR3 is CASSFRVGRNQPQHF. CDR3 nucleotides: TGTGCCAGCAGCTTCAGGGTGGGCCGCAATCAGCCCCAGCATTTT.

This clonotype has ten or more counts. The chain joins TRBV7-2 to TRBJ2-1; 11 nucleotides match TRBD2. Looked up from germline, CDR1 is SGHTA and CDR2 is FQGNSA. V gave up 6 bases and J gave up 4 bases; unmatched junction bases: 5. The CDR3 consists of 15 residues. This CDR3 reads CASRRGLAEYNEQFF. As DNA, the CDR3 is TGTGCCAGCAGACGGGGACTAGCGGAATACAATGAGCAGTTCTTC.

V usage is TRBV29-1 and J usage is TRBJ2-3, with TRBD2 identical over 10 bases. Looked up from germline, CDR1 is SQVTM and CDR2 is ANQGSEA. The CDR3 length is 16 residues. J lost 0 bases, V lost 1 base, and 4 bases had no gene match. The CDR3 DNA reads TGCAGCGTTGAAGGCCCGACTAGCGGGAGCACAGATACGCAGTATTTT. Its protein product is CSVEGPTSGSTDTQYF.

V is TRBV19 and J is TRBJ2-7; 8 nucleotides align to TRBD2. In germline, CDR1 is LNHDA, CDR2 SQIVND (reference sequence). The CDR3 extends over 15 amino acids. The trim removed 2 bases at V and 2 bases at J, leaving 5 bases unmatched. CDR3 nucleotides: TGTGCCAGTAGTATATCGGATAGCGGGACCTACGAGCAGTACTTC. Protein sequence: CASSISDSGTYEQYF. Based on the CDR3 plus reference TRBV19 and TRBJ2-7, the full variable domain is DGGITQSPKYLFRKEGQNVTLSCEQNLNHDAMYWYRQDPGQGLRLIYYSQIVNDFQKGDIAEGYSVSREKKESFPLTVTSAQKNPTAFYLCASSISDSGTYEQYFGPGTRLTVT.

Only a few counts were recorded for this clonotype. The rearrangement links TRBV9 to TRBJ2-1, with 8 nucleotides matching TRBD1. Unmatched junction bases numbered 2, after V lost 3 bases and J lost 6 bases. Germline V gives CDR1 SGDLS, CDR2 YYNGEE. The CDR3 sequence is 13 residues long. In DNA form, the CDR3 reads TGTGCCAGCAGCGGAGGGACAGGCAATGAGCAGTTCTTC. Protein product: CASSGGTGNEQFF. The full variable domain, in which reference TRBV9 and TRBJ2-1 provide the parts outside the CDR3, is DSGVTQTPKHLITATGQRVTLRCSPRSGDLSVYWYQQSLDQGLQFLIQYYNGEERAKGNILERFSAQQFPDLHSELNLSSLELGDSALYFCASSGGTGNEQFFGPGTRLTVL.

As regards this clonotype: A much larger clone lies one base from this, so it may be a read error. The rearrangement joins TRBV9 to TRBJ1-5; perhaps TRBD1 as D (6 bases). Per the germline V gene, CDR1 is SGDLS and CDR2 is YYNGEE. The CDR3 runs 15 residues. CDR3 coding DNA: TGTGCCAGCAGCCCGCAAGGGGACACCATACGGCCCAAGCATTTT. It encodes CASSPQGDTIRPKHF.

The sample holds many counts of this clonotype. The gene calls are TRBV4-2 and TRBJ2-3; no clear D gene. The V and J ends lost 0 bases and 2 bases respectively, with 9 bases between them. Looked up from germline, CDR1 is LGHNA and CDR2 is YNFKEQ. The CDR3 spans 15 residues. Written as DNA, the CDR3 is TGTGCCAGCAGCCAAGATCGGCGGATCACAGATACGCAGTATTTT. It codes for CASSQDRRITDTQYF.

This clonotype was found many times. The chain combines TRBV28 with TRBJ1-4; D uncertain. Germline V lookup: CDR1 MDHEN, CDR2 SYDVKM. The CDR3 spans 13 residues. V gave up 8 bases and J gave up 8 bases, with 15 bases separating them. CDR3 in DNA: TGTGCCAGCGGCTTGCCACTTGGAGAAAAACTGTTTTTT. This codes for CASGLPLGEKLFF.

The chain combines TRBV4-1 with TRBJ2-7, with TRBD2 identical over 12 bases. Germline CDR1 reads MGHRA; CDR2 reads YSYEKL. After removal of 2 bases from V and 4 bases from J, the junction contained 3 bases not matched to a gene. The CDR3 loop spans 15 amino acids. CDR3 amino acids: CASSQRTSGNYEQYF. The CDR3 nucleotides are TGCGCCAGCAGCCAACGGACTAGCGGGAATTACGAGCAGTACTTC.

The table lists this clonotype with a few counts. The chain is built from TRBV29-1 and TRBJ2-7; D is perhaps TRBD1 or TRBD2 (6 bases each). The CDR3 has 12 residues. Germline V gene sequence: CDR1 SQVTM, CDR2 ANQGSEA. The CDR3: CPSGGGTYEQYF. CDR3 DNA: TGCCCCTCCGGAGGGGGAACCTACGAGCAGTACTTC.